This paragraph covers one T cell receptor beta chain sequence. TCRdb keeps only in-frame clones here, not all; method: immunoSEQ multiplex PCR. The sample yields some 77,000 clones, 85% to 95% seen once. These data come from a study of technical replicates of blood from a handful of donors. Sequencing was performed on T cells isolated from PBMCs. The sequence came from a human donor in good health.

The CDR3: CASSRTSAPGTDEQFF. In DNA, the CDR3 is TGCGCCAGCAGCCGGACTTCTGCGCCGGGAACCGATGAGCAGTTCTTC. This chain uses TRBV4-3 with TRBJ2-1, with D possibly being TRBD2 (5 bases). V was shortened by 4 bases and J by 8 bases, with 21 bases between the two germline ends. The CDR3 covers 16 residues. The V gene's germline CDR1 is LGHNA and CDR2 YSLEER.